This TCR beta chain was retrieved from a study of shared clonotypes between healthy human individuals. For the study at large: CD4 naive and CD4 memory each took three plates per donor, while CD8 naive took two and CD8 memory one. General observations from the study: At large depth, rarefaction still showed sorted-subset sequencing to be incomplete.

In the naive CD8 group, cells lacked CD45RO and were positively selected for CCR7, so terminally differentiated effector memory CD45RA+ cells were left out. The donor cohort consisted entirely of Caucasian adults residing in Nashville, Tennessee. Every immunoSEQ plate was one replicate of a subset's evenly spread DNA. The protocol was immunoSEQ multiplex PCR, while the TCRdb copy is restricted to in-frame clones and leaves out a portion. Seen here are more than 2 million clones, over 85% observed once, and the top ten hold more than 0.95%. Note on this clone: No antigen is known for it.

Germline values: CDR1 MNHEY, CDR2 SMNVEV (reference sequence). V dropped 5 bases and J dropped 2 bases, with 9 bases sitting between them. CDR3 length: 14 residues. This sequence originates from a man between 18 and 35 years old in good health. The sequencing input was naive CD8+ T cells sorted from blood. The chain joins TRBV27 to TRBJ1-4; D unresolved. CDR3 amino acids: CASSIRSTNEKLFF. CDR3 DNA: TGTGCCAGCAGTATTAGGTCGACTAATGAAAAACTGTTTTTT. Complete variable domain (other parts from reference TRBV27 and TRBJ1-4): EAQVTQNPRYLITVTGKKLTVTCSQNMNHEYMSWYRQDPGLGLRQIYYSMNVEVTDKGDVPEGYKVSRKEKRNFPLILESPSPNQTSLYFCASSIRSTNEKLFFGSGTQLSVL.